These 9 T cell receptor beta chains came from one sample sequenced in a study of blood T cells in healthy people across ages. Alongside a J-beta primer mix, a sample-barcoded 5' primer served in a second PCR lasting roughly 6 to 12 cycles. Using its own MiXCR run on the 5' RACE reads, TCRdb lists one record per CDR3 protein. The table has approximately 580,000 distinct CDR3 sequences, less than 25% seen once. The same data also contributed to another study, on T cells of mothers and their children.

The material sequenced was blood. These receptors were collected from a boy aged 10-17 years in good health.

J is TRBJ2-7 and V is TRBV7-9; a possible D gene is TRBD2 (5 bases). The ends were cut back, 11 bases at V and 3 bases at J, with 8 bases in the middle. This CDR3 is built from 10 residues. Germline values: CDR1 SEHNR, CDR2 FQNEAQ (reference sequence). CDR3: CARTDYEQYF. DNA of the CDR3: TGTGCCCGGACTGACTACGAGCAGTACTTC.

The CDR3 DNA reads as TGTGCCAGCAGCCCCGGGACGGCGAATGTGATCGATACGCAGTATTTT. Translating it yields CASSPGTANVIDTQYF. The V gene is TRBV9, the J gene TRBJ2-3; perhaps D is TRBD1 or TRBD2 (5 bases each). CDR1 SGDLS and CDR2 YYNGEE come from the germline V gene. The ends were cut back, 4 bases at V and 6 bases at J, with 21 bases in the middle. This CDR3 contains 16 residues. Variable domain in full (rest from reference TRBV9 and TRBJ2-3): DSGVTQTPKHLITATGQRVTLRCSPRSGDLSVYWYQQSLDQGLQFLIQYYNGEERAKGNILERFSAQQFPDLHSELNLSSLELGDSALYFCASSPGTANVIDTQYFGPGTRLTVL.

This clonotype was detected only a few times. The chain combines TRBV7-9 with TRBJ2-5; D could derive from TRBD1 or TRBD2 (5 bases each). Trimming left V 5 bases short and J 11 bases short, with 18 bases between. Germline V gives CDR1 SEHNR, CDR2 FQNEAQ (reference sequence). CDR3 size: 13 residues. The chain's CDR3 is CASSPLWGKEQYF. As DNA, the CDR3 is TGTGCCAGCAGCCCCCTTTGGGGGAAGGAGCAGTACTTC.

J is TRBJ2-6 and V is TRBV29-1, with a weak D call TRBD1 (5 bases). This CDR3 is built from 18 residues. The germline gives CDR1 SQVTM, CDR2 ANQGSEA. V lost 3 bases and J lost 0, with 18 bases in between. CDR3 in DNA: TGCAGCGTTGAGATATATCAGACAGCTCCCTCTGGGGCCAACGTCCTGACTTTC. It is translated as CSVEIYQTAPSGANVLTF.

CDR3 in amino acids: CASSHAEETQYF. CDR3 in DNA: TGCGCCAGCAGCCATGCCGAAGAGACCCAGTACTTC. The J gene is TRBJ2-5, the V gene TRBV4-1, with D unresolved. The CDR3 is made up of 12 amino acids. Trimming took 3 bases from V and 3 from J, leaving 5 bases between them. CDR1 MGHRA and CDR2 YSYEKL come from the germline V gene.

This clonotype has at least ten counts. Written as DNA, the CDR3 is TGTGCCAGTAGCTCAAGGGGGAAGGGAGGGGATGAGCAGTTCTTC. Translating it yields CASSSRGKGGDEQFF. The chain carries TRBV19 and TRBJ2-1; D perhaps matches TRBD2 (7 bases). Germline CDR1 and CDR2: LNHDA and SQIVND (reference sequence). Trimming shortened V by 6 bases and J by 8 bases, and 20 bases separated the two germline ends. CDR3 length equals 15 residues.

This clonotype was recorded a few times. An end of the junction differs from the germline gene, which may be a read error. The V gene is TRBV19, the J gene TRBJ2-7; D is tentatively TRBD1 or TRBD2 (5 bases each). CDR1 is LNHDA, CDR2 SQIVND, per germline (reference sequence). The CDR3 spans 16 residues. This CDR3 reads CASSIAGGGHSYVQYF. In DNA, the CDR3 is TGTGCCAGTAGTATCGCCGGTGGGGGTCACTCCTACGTGCAGTACTTC.

There are a few counts of this clonotype. The J gene is TRBJ2-7, the V gene TRBV5-1; D is possibly TRBD1 or TRBD2 (5 bases each). Trimming stripped 6 bases from V and 5 bases from J, with 18 bases between. This CDR3 spans 14 amino acids. The germline V gene encodes CDR1 SGHRS and CDR2 YFSETQ. The CDR3 protein is CASTPGTAIHEQYF. The CDR3 DNA is TGCGCCAGCACCCCGGGGACCGCCATTCACGAGCAGTACTTC.

This clonotype has more than one count but fewer than ten. The chain carries TRBV28 and TRBJ1-2, with a tentative D call TRBD1 (5 bases). This CDR3 contains 16 residues. Germline loops: CDR1 MDHEN, CDR2 SYDVKM. V lost 3 bases and J 8 bases, leaving 22 bases between the germline ends. DNA for the CDR3: TGTGCCAGCAGTTTCTTACTAGACAGCAGGGCCGGCGGCTACACCTTC. Its translation is CASSFLLDSRAGGYTF.